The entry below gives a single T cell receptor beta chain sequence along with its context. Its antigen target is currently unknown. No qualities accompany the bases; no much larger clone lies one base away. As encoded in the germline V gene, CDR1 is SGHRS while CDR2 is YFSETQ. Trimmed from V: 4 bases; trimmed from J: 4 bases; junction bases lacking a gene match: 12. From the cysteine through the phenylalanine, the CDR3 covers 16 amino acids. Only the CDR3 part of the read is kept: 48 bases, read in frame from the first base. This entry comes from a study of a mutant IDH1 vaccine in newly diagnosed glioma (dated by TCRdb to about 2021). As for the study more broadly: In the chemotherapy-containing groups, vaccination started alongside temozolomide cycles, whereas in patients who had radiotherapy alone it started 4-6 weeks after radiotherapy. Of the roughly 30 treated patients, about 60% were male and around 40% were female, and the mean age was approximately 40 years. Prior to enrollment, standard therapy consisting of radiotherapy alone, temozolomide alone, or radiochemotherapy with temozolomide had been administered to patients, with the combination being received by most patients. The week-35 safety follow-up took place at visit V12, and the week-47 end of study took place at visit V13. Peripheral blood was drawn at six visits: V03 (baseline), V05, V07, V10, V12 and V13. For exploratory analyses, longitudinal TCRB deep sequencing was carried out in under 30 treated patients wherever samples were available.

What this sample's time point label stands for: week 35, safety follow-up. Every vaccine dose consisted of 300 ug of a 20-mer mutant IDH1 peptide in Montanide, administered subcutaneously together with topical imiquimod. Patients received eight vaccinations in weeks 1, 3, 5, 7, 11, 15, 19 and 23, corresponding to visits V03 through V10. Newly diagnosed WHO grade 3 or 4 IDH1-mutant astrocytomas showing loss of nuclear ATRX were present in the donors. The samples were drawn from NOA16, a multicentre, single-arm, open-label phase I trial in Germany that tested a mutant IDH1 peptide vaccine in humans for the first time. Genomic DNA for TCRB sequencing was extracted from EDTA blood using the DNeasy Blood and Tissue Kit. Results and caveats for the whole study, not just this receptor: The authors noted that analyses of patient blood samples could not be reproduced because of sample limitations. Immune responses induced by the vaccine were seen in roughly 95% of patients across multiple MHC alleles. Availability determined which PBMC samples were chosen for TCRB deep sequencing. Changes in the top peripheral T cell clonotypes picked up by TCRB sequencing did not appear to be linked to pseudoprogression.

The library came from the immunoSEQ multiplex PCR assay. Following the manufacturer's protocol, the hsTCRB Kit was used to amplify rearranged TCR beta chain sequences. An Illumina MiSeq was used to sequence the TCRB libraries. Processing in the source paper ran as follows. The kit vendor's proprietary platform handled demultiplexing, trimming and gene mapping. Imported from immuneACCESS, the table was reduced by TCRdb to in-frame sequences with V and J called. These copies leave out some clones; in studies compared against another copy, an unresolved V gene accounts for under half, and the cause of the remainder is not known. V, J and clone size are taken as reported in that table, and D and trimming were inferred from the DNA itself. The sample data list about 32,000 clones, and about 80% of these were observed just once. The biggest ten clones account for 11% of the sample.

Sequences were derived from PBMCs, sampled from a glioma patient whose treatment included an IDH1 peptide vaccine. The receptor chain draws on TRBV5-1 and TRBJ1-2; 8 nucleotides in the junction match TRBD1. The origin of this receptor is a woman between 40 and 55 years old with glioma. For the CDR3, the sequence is CASSRAQGAQTYGYTF. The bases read TGCGCCAGCAGCCGGGCGCAGGGGGCGCAAACCTATGGCTACACCTTC.